This is a list of T cell receptor beta chains from one sample in a study of blood T cell repertoires in COVID-19. Sequenced by immunoSEQ multiplex PCR; TCRdb stores in-frame clones only, minus some. The table has over 200,000 clones, approximately 84% seen once. Material for sequencing was PBMCs or T cells enriched from blood (not recorded which). The receptors stem from a man aged 40-49 years who had recovered from COVID-19. Each CDR3 is given with its conserved first and last residue. Fields, in order: V gene, J gene, CDR3 protein.

v_call: TRBV11-2
j_call: TRBJ2-2
cdr3_aa: CASSADITGELFF

v_call: TRBV12-3/TRBV12-4
j_call: TRBJ2-1
cdr3_aa: CASSYNNEQFF

v_call: TRBV4-2
j_call: TRBJ1-6
cdr3_aa: CASSQVGGQDNSPLHF

v_call: TRBV2
j_call: TRBJ1-3
cdr3_aa: CASSRQANSGNTIYF

v_call: TRBV12-5
j_call: TRBJ1-4
cdr3_aa: CASGLGLGQVFF

v_call: TRBV10-3
j_call: TRBJ2-1
cdr3_aa: CAISGDGYNEQFF

v_call: TRBV7-2
j_call: TRBJ2-1
cdr3_aa: CASSLGGPSYNEQFF

v_call: TRBV5-1
j_call: TRBJ1-1
cdr3_aa: CASSLERANTEAFF

v_call: TRBV15
j_call: TRBJ2-7
cdr3_aa: CATSRIDTPRLYEQYF

v_call: TRBV7-9
j_call: TRBJ2-3
cdr3_aa: CASSFWGTSGSVDTQYF

v_call: TRBV4-1
j_call: TRBJ1-2
cdr3_aa: CASSPAPTVRYGYTF

v_call: TRBV7-6
j_call: TRBJ2-5
cdr3_aa: CASSRRETQYF

v_call: TRBV27
j_call: TRBJ2-2
cdr3_aa: CASSGQGMNTGELFF

v_call: TRBV21-1
j_call: TRBJ2-1
cdr3_aa: CASPKTLGETSGIDRIGEQFF

v_call: TRBV7-9
j_call: TRBJ2-3
cdr3_aa: CASSLALTSGSTDTQYF

v_call: TRBV15
j_call: TRBJ2-5
cdr3_aa: CATSRTTPLAGRQETQYF

v_call: TRBV5-4
j_call: TRBJ1-1
cdr3_aa: CASSVDITHTEAFF